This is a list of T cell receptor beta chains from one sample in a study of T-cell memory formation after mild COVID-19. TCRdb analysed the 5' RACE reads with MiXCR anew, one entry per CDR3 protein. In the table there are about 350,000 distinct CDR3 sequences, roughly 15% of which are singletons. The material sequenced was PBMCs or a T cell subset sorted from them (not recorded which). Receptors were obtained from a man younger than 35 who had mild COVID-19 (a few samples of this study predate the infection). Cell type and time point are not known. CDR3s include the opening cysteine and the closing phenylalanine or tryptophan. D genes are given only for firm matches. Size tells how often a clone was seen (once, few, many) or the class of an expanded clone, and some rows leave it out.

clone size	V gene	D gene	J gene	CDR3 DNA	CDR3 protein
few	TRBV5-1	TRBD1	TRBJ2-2	TGCGCCAGCAGCTTAAGGGGGCAAAGTGACACCGGGGAGCTGTTTTTT	CASSLRGQSDTGELFF
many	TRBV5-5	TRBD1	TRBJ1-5	TGTGCCAGCAGCTTGGGCGACAGGGCCCGCAATCAGCCCCAGCATTTT	CASSLGDRARNQPQHF
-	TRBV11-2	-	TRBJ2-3	TGTGCCAGCAGATTCGGGACCGCCGTTGGGACAGATACGCAGTATTTT	CASRFGTAVGTDTQYF
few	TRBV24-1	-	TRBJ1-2	TGTGCCACCAGTGCAGGGGATCGTGGCTACACCTTC	CATSAGDRGYTF
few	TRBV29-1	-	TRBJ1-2	TGCAGCGTTGATCTCCAGGGCTATGGCTACACCTTC	CSVDLQGYGYTF
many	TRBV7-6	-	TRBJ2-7	TGTGCCAGCAGCTTAGGTAGTGGTGGTCTGTACGAGCAGTACTTC	CASSLGSGGLYEQYF
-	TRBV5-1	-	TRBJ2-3	TGCGCCAGGCCACGGACGGGAATCGCTCCGGATACGCAGTATTTT	CARPRTGIAPDTQYF
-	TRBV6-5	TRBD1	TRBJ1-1	TGTGCCAGCAGTTCCAGGGGGCCTGCTTTCTTT	CASSSRGPAFF
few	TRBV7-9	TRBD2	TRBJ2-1	TGTGCCAGCGGGACTAGCGGGGAGTTGAATGAGCAGTTCTTC	CASGTSGELNEQFF
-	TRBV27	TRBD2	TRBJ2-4	TGTGCCAGCAGTTTCCCAGCGGGGGCATTACCCAAAAACATTCAGTACTTC	CASSFPAGALPKNIQYF
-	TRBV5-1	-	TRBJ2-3	TGCGACAGCAGCTCCACCCTTGGGACCGGCACAGATACGCAGTATTTT	CDSSSTLGTGTDTQYF
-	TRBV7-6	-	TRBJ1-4	TGTGCCAGCGCAAGAAGTTATAATGAAAAACTGTTTTTT	CASARSYNEKLFF
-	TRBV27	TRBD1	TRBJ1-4	TGTGCCAGCGGGGACAGGGGGCCTGAAAAACTGTTTTTT	CASGDRGPEKLFF
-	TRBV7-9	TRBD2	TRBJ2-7	TGTGCCAGCAGCCACCCCGGGGGGAGGGGCTACGAGCAGTACTTC	CASSHPGGRGYEQYF